One T cell receptor (beta chain) is described in this entry. Its antigen is still unknown. Each donor was a healthy Caucasian. Deletions cut 0 bases from V and 10 bases from J, with 14 bases between. CDR1 and CDR2 from the germline V gene are SGHKS and YYEKEE (reference sequence). The CDR3 length is 15 residues. This specimen belongs to a study of identical twins. A single record per CDR3 protein comes from TCRdb applying MiXCR to the 5' RACE reads. Seen here are a few hundred thousand distinct CDR3 sequences, approximately 8.8% observed once, and the top ten hold approximately 8.9%. Findings of the study overall: A lower insertion count was a feature of abundant cord blood beta clonotypes, with no such feature in memory repertoires. Without tracking the same donors, conclusions rested on cross-sectional statistical analysis. Less excess twin sharing appeared in beta out-of-frame sequences.

The clonotype originates from a woman aged 45-60 years in good health. The sample consisted of naive T cells sorted from blood. V gene TRBV5-5 combines with J gene TRBJ1-6; the D is unclear. Written as DNA, the CDR3 is TGTGCCAGCAGCTTGGGGACGGCAGCCCAATCACCCCTCCACTTT. It yields the protein CASSLGTAAQSPLHF.